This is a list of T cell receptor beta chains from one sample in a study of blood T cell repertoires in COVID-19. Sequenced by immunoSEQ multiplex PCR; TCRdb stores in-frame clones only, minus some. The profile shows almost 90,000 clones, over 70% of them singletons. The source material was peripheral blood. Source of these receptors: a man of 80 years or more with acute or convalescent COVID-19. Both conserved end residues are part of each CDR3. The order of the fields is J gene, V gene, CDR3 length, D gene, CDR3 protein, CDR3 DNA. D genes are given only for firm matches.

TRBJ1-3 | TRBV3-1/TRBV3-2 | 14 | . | CASSTGKPGNTIYF | TGTGCCAGCAGCACAGGGAAGCCTGGAAACACCATATATTTT
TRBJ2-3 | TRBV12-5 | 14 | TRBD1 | CASGSGQNTDTQYF | TGTGCTAGTGGTTCGGGACAGAACACAGATACGCAGTATTTT
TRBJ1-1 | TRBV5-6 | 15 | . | CASSLVRGAGTEAFF | TGTGCCAGCAGCTTGGTGCGCGGGGCTGGCACTGAAGCTTTCTTT
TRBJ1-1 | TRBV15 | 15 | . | CATSRGRDSNTEAFF | TGTGCCACCAGCAGAGGGCGGGACTCGAACACTGAAGCTTTCTTT
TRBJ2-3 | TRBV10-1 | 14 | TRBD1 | CASSAQGGTDTQYF | TGCGCCAGCAGTGCACAGGGGGGCACAGATACGCAGTATTTT
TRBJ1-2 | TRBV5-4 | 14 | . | CASSLQEGFDGYTF | TGTGCCAGCAGCTTGCAAGAGGGCTTCGATGGCTACACCTTC
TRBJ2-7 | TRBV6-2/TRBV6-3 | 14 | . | CASSLTTGSYEQYF | TGTGCCAGCAGCCTAACGACGGGCTCCTACGAGCAGTACTTC
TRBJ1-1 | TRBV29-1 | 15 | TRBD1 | CSVGWTGGDGTEAFF | TGCAGCGTTGGATGGACAGGGGGTGATGGCACTGAAGCTTTCTTT
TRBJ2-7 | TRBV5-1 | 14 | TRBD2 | CASSGTSGRGEQYF | TGCGCCAGCAGCGGGACTAGCGGGAGAGGGGAGCAGTACTTC
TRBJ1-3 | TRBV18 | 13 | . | CASSPSSGNTIYF | TGTGCCAGCTCACCGAGCTCTGGAAACACCATATATTTT